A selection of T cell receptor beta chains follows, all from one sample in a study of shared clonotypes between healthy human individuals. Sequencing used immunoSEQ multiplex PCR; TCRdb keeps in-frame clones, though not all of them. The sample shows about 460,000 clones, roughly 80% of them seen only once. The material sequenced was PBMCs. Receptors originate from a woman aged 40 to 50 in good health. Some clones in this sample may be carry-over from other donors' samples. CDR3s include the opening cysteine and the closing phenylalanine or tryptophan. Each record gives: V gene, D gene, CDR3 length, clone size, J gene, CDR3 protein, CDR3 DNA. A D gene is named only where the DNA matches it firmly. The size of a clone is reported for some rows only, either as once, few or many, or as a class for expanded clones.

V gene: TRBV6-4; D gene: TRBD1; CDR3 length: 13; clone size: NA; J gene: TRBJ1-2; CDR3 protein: CASSPDRGYGYTF; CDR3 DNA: TGTGCCAGCAGTCCCGACAGGGGATATGGCTACACCTTC
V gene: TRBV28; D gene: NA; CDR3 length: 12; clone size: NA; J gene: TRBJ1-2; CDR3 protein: CASSLVAQDYTF; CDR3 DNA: TGTGCCAGCAGTTTAGTTGCACAGGACTACACCTTC
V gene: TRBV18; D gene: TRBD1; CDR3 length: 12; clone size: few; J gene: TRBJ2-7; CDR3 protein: CASSGTGYEQYF; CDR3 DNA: TGTGCCAGCTCCGGGACAGGCTACGAGCAGTACTTC
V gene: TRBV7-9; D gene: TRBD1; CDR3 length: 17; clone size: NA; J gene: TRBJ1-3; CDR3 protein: CASSLGAGTGSGNTIYF; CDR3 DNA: TGTGCCAGCAGCTTAGGGGCGGGGACAGGCTCTGGAAACACCATATATTTT
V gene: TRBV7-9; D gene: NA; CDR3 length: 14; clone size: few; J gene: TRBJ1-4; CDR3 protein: CASSASTTNEKLFF; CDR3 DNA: TGTGCCAGCAGCGCCAGTACAACTAATGAAAAACTGTTTTTT
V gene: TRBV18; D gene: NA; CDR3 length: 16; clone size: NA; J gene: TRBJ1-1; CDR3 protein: CASSPLGADSNTEAFF; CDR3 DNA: TGTGCCAGCTCACCATTGGGGGCGGATTCGAACACTGAAGCTTTCTTT
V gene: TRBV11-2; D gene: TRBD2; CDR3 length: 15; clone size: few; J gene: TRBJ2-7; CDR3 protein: CASSLASSGRLEQYF; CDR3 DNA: TGTGCCAGCAGCTTAGCGTCTAGCGGGAGATTGGAGCAGTACTTC
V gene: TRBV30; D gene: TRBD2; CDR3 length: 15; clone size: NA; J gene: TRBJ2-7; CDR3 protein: CAWSPGLAGGDEQYF; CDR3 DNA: TGTGCCTGGAGCCCTGGACTAGCGGGAGGTGACGAGCAGTACTTC
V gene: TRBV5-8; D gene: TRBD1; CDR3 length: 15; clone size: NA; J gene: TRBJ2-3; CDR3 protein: CASSSRDRPTDTQYF; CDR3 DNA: TGTGCCAGCAGCTCTCGGGACAGGCCCACAGATACGCAGTATTTT
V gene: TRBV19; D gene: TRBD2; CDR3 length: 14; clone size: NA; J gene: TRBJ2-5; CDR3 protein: CASSTGTSQETQYF; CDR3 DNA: TGTGCCAGTAGTACCGGGACTAGCCAAGAGACCCAGTACTTC
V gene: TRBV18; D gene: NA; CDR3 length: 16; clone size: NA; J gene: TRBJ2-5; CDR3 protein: CASSRDRVILQETQYF; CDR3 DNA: TGTGCCAGCTCCCGGGACCGTGTCATATTACAAGAGACCCAGTACTTC
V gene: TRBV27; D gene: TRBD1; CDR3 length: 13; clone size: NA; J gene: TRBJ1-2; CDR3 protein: CASRPGTGGGYTF; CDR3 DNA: TGTGCCAGCAGGCCAGGGACAGGGGGTGGCTACACCTTC
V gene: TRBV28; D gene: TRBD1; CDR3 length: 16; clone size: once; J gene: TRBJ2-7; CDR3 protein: CASSSPGQGSAYEQYF; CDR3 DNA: TGTGCCAGCAGTTCACCGGGACAGGGGTCCGCCTACGAGCAGTACTTC
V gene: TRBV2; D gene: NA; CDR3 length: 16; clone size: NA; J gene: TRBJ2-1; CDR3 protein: CASSEAGGLWQIEQFF; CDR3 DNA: TGTGCCAGCAGTGAAGCGGGGGGACTGTGGCAGATTGAGCAGTTCTTC
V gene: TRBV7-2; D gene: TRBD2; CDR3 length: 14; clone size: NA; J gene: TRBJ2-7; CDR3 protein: CASSLRAGEVGQYF; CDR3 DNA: TGTGCCAGCAGCTTAAGAGCGGGAGAAGTCGGGCAGTACTTC
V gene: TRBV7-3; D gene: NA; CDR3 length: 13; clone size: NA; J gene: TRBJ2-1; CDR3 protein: CASSPQTGAEQFF; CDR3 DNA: TGTGCCAGCAGCCCTCAAACGGGAGCGGAGCAGTTCTTC
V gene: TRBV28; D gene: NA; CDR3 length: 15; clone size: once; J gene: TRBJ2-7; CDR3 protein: CASSFVVIDPAEQYF; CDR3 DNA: TGTGCCAGCAGTTTTGTGGTTATCGATCCAGCCGAGCAGTACTTC
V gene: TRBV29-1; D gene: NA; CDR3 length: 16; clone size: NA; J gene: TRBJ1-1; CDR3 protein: CSVEESGGSRSTEAFF; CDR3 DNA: TGCAGCGTTGAAGAGTCGGGGGGGAGTAGGAGCACTGAAGCTTTCTTT
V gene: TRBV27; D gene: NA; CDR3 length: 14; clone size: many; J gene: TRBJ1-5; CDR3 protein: CASSGVGENQPQHF; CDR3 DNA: TGTGCCAGCAGCGGCGTCGGGGAAAATCAGCCCCAGCATTTT
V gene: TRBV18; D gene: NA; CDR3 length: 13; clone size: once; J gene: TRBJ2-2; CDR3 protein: CASSPPGDGELFF; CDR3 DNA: TGTGCCAGCTCACCACCTGGGGACGGGGAGCTGTTTTTT
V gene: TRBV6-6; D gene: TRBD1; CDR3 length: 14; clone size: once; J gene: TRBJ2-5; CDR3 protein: CASSSQGQVETQYF; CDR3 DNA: TGTGCCAGCAGTTCCCAGGGACAGGTGGAGACCCAGTACTTC
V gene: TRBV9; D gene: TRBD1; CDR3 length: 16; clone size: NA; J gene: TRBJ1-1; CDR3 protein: CASSVEVGGPNTEAFF; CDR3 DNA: TGTGCCAGCAGCGTAGAGGTAGGGGGCCCTAACACTGAAGCTTTCTTT
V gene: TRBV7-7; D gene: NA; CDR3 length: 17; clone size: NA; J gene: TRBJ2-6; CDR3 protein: CASSKWLPQSRANVLTF; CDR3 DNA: TGTGCCAGCAGCAAATGGCTGCCACAAAGTCGGGCCAACGTCCTGACTTTC
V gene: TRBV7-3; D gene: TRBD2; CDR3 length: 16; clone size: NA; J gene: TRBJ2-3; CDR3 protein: CASSLTVASGSDTQYF; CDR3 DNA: TGTGCCAGCAGCTTAACGGTCGCTAGCGGATCAGATACGCAGTATTTT
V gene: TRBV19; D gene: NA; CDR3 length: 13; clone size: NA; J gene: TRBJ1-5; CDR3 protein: CASSISEYQPQHF; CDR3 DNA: TGTGCCAGTAGTATATCAGAATATCAGCCCCAGCATTTT
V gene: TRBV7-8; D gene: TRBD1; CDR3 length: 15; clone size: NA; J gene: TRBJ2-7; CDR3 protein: CASSLSGTGGGEQYF; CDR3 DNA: TGTGCCAGCAGCTTATCTGGGACAGGGGGCGGCGAGCAGTACTTC
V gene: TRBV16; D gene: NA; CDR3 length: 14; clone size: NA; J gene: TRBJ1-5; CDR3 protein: CASSQREVNQPQHF; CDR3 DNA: TGTGCCAGCAGCCAACGGGAGGTCAATCAGCCCCAGCATTTT
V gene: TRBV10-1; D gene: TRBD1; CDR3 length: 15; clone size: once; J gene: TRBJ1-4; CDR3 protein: CASSEGTATNEKLFF; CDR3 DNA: TGCGCCAGCAGTGAAGGGACAGCAACTAATGAAAAACTGTTTTTT
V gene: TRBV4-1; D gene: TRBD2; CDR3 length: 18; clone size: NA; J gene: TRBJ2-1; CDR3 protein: CASSLTPPTSGTYNEQFF; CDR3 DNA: TGCGCCAGCAGCCTAACCCCACCTACTAGCGGGACCTACAATGAGCAGTTCTTC
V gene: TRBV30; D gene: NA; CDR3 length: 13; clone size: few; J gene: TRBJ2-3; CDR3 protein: CAWSLDHRDTQYF; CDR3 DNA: TGTGCCTGGAGTTTGGACCATAGAGATACGCAGTATTTT
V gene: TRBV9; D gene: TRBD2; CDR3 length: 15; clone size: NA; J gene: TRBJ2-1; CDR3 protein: CASSVVASGYNEQFF; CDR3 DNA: TGTGCCAGCAGCGTAGTGGCTAGCGGATACAATGAGCAGTTCTTC
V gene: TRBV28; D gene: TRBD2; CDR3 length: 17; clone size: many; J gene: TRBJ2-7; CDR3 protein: CASSPGTSGMASYEQYF; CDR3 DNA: TGTGCCAGCAGTCCCGGGACTAGCGGGATGGCCTCCTACGAGCAGTACTTC
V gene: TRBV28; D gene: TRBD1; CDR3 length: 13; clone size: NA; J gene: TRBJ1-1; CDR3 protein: CASRPGQDTEAFF; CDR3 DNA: TGTGCCAGCAGACCCGGACAGGACACTGAAGCTTTCTTT
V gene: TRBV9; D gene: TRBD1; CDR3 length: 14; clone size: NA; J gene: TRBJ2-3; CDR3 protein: CASSGQGLTDTQYF; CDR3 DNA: TGTGCCAGCAGTGGACAGGGCCTCACAGATACGCAGTATTTT
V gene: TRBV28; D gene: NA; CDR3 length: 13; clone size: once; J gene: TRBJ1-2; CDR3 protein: CASSFRELEGYTF; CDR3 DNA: TGTGCCAGCAGTTTTCGCGAGTTGGAGGGCTACACCTTC
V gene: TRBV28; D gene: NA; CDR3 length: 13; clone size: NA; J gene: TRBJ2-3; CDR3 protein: CASSTVSTDTQYF; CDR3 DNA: TGTGCCAGCAGTACAGTAAGCACAGATACGCAGTATTTT
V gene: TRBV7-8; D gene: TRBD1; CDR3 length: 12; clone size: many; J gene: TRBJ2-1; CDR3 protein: CASSSDGTGKFF; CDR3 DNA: TGTGCCAGCAGCTCCGACGGGACAGGGAAGTTCTTC
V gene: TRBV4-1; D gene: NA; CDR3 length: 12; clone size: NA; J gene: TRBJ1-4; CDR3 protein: CASSQIREKLFF; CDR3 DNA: TGCGCCAGCAGCCAAATAAGGGAAAAACTGTTTTTT
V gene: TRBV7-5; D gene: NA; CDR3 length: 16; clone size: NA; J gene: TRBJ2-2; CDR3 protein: CARSLPGLANTGELFF; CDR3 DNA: TGTGCCAGAAGCTTACCCGGACTAGCGAACACCGGGGAGCTGTTTTTT
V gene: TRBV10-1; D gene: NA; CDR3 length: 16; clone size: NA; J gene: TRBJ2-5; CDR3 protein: CASSEGGAGTAETQYF; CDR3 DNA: TGCGCCAGCAGTGAGGGTGGGGCAGGTACGGCAGAGACCCAGTACTTC
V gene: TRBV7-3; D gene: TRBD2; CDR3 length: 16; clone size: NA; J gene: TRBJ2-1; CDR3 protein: CASSLTSGLAYNEQFF; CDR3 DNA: TGTGCCAGCAGCTTAACGTCGGGACTAGCCTACAATGAGCAGTTCTTC
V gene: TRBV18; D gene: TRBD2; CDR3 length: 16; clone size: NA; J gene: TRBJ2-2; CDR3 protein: CASSGRGGSGAGELFF; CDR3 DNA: TGTGCCAGCTCAGGCCGCGGCGGGAGTGGAGCCGGGGAGCTGTTTTTT
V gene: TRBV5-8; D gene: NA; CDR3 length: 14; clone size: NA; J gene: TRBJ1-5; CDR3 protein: CASSLDSGRQPQHF; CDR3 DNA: TGTGCCAGCAGCTTGGATTCGGGGCGCCAGCCCCAGCATTTT
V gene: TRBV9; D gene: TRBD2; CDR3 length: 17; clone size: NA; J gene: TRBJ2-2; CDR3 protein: CASSVEGTSVLVGELFF; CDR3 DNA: TGTGCCAGCAGCGTAGAGGGGACTAGCGTACTGGTCGGGGAGCTGTTTTTT
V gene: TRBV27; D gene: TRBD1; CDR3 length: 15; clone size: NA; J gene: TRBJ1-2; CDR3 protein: CASLRLGQENYGYTF; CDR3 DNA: TGTGCCAGCCTGCGTTTGGGACAGGAAAACTATGGCTACACCTTC
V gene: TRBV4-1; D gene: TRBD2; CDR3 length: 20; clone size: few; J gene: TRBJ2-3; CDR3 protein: CASSKSAVTSGRPETDTQYF; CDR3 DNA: TGCGCCAGCAGCAAGTCGGCGGTGACTAGCGGGAGGCCAGAAACAGATACGCAGTATTTT
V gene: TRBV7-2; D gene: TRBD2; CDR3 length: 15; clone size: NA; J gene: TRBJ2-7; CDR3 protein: CASSLGGLAGVEQYF; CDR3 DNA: TGTGCCAGCAGCTTAGGGGGACTAGCGGGAGTCGAGCAGTACTTC
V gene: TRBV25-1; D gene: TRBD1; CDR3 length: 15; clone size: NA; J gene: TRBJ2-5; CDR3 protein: CASSAQGAPSETQYF; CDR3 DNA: TGTGCCAGCAGTGCACAGGGGGCCCCGTCGGAGACCCAGTACTTC
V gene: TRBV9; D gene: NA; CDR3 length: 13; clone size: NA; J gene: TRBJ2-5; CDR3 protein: CASSVGLQETQYF; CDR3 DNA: TGTGCCAGCAGCGTAGGGCTCCAAGAGACCCAGTACTTC
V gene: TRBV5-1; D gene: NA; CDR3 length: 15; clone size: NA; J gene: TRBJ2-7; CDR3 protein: CASSTGHLSSYEQYF; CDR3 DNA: TGCGCCAGCAGCACGGGACACTTGAGCTCCTACGAGCAGTACTTC